This T cell receptor beta chain was found in a study of cytomegalovirus exposure and HLA in healthy donors. Broader study findings: After further analysis at a later stage, under 20,000 TCR beta sequences were associated with HLA alleles at 0.05 false discovery rate. Association of a missense DCLRE1C variant with TCR beta V- and J-gene trimming was reported in a later analysis. For most subjects, TCR beta sequences were reported to predict HLA-A and HLA-B alleles with accuracy. A later analysis found TCR association rates differed by HLA locus, highest for DRB1 and lowest for HLA-C.

CDR1 and CDR2 from the germline V gene are SGHRS and YFSETQ. V shed 4 bases and J shed 3 bases, with 13 bases lying between them. The CDR3 spans 14 residues. The PCR used 60 Vbeta and 13 Jbeta primers. Assay: immunoSEQ multiplex PCR; the TCRdb copy retains only in-frame clones and omits some. The data hold approximately 160,000 clones, with less than 85% observed a single time. As regards this clone: Its specificity is not known.

This receptor was taken from a male donor in good health and CMV-seronegative. Sequenced material: PBMCs. This chain connects TRBV5-1 to TRBJ1-2; D remains unclear. DNA of the CDR3: TGCGCCAGCAGCCCGGAGGGCAGGTACTATGGCTACACCTTC. Translating gives CASSPEGRYYGYTF.